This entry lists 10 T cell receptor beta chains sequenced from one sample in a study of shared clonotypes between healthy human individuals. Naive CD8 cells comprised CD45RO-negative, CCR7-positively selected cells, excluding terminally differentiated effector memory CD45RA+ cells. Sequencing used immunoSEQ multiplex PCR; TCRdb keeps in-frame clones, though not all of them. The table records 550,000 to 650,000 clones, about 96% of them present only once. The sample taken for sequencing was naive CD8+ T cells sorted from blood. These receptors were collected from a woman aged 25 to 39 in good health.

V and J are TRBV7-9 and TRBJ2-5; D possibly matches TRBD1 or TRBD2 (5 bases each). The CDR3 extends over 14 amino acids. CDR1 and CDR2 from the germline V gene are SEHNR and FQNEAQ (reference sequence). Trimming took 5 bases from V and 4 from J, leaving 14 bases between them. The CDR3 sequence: CASSARDVGETQYF. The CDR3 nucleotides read TGTGCCAGCAGCGCCAGGGACGTGGGAGAGACCCAGTACTTC.

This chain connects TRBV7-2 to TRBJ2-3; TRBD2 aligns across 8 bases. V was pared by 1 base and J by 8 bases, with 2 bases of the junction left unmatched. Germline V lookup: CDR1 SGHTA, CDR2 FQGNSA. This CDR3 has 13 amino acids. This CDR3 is CASSLVTSGTQYF. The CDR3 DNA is TGTGCCAGCAGCTTAGTCACTAGCGGTACGCAGTATTTT. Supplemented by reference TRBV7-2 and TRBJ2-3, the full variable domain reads GAGVSQSPSNKVTEKGKDVELRCDPISGHTALYWYRQSLGQGLEFLIYFQGNSAPDKSGLPSDRFSAERTGGSVSTLTIQRTQQEDSAVYLCASSLVTSGTQYFGPGTRLTVL.

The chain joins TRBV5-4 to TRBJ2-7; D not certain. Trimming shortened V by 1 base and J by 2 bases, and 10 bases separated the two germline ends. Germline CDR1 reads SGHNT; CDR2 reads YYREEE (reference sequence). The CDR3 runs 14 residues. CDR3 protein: CASSLMADPYEQYF. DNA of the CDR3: TGTGCCAGCAGCTTGATGGCGGACCCCTACGAGCAGTACTTC.

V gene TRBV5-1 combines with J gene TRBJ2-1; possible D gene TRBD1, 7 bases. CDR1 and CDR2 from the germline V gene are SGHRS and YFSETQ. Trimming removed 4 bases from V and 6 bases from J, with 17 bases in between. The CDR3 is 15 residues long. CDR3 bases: TGCGCCAGCAGCCCATGGCCAGGGGGAGGCAATGAGCAGTTCTTC. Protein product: CASSPWPGGGNEQFF.

CDR3 amino acids: CAISEPTAGGPSYEQYF. CDR3 sequence (DNA): TGTGCCATCAGTGAGCCGACAGCGGGAGGCCCCTCCTACGAGCAGTACTTC. The V call is TRBV10-3, the J call TRBJ2-7, with 9 bases aligning to TRBD2. V gave up 2 bases and J gave up 0 bases; unmatched junction bases: 8. Germline V gene lookup returns CDR1 ENHRY and CDR2 SYGVKD. The CDR3 covers 17 residues.

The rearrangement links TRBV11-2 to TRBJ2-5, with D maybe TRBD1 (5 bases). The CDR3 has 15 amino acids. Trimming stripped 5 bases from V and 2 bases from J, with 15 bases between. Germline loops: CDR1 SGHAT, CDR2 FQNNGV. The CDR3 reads CASSQIRDTQETQYF. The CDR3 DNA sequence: TGTGCCAGCAGCCAAATCAGGGATACTCAAGAGACCCAGTACTTC.

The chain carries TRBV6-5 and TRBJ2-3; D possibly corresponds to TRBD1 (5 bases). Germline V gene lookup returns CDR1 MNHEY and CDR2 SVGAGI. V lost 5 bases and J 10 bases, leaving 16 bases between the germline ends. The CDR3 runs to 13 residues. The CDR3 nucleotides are TGTGCCAGCAGTAGCCCCTATGACAGTCCGCAGTATTTT. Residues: CASSSPYDSPQYF.

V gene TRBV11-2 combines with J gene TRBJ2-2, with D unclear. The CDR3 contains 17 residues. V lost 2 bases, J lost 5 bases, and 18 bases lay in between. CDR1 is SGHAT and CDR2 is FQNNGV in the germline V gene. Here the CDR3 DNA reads TGTGCCAGCAGCTTATCCCCGAACTTTTTGAGAACCGGGGAGCTGTTTTTT. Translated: CASSLSPNFLRTGELFF.

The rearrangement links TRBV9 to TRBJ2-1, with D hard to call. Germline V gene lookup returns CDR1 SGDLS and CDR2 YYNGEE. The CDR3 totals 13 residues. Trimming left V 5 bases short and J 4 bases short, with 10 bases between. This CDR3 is CASSDDIYNEQFF. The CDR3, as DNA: TGTGCCAGCAGTGACGACATATACAATGAGCAGTTCTTC.

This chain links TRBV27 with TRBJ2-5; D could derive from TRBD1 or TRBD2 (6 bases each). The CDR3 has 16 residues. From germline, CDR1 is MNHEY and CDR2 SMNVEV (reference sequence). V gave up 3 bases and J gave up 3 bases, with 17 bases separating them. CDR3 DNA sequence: TGTGCCAGCAGTTTTCTGCGGGGCGAGGGGGAAGAGACCCAGTACTTC. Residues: CASSFLRGEGEETQYF.